The 17 T cell receptor beta chains given below trace back to one sample, sequenced in a study of blood T cell repertoires in COVID-19. Clones were read by immunoSEQ multiplex PCR, and TCRdb kept only the in-frame ones, dropping some. The sample records roughly 50,000 clones, over 75% being singletons. Sequenced: peripheral blood. Receptor source: a man between 45 and 60 years old with acute or convalescent COVID-19.

This rearrangement joins TRBV6-5 to TRBJ1-3; D remains unclear. Germline V gene lookup returns CDR1 MNHEY and CDR2 SVGAGI. The V end lost 0 bases, the J end lost 7 bases, and 16 bases lay between the germline ends. CDR3 length: 16 amino acids. DNA of the CDR3: TGTGCCAGCAGTTACTCGTTTCAAGGGAGTTGGAACACCATATATTTT. Protein: CASSYSFQGSWNTIYF.

CDR3 in DNA: TGTGCCAGCAGTGAACCCGGGACCGGGACAGGATCCCACGAGCAGTACTTC. This encodes CASSEPGTGTGSHEQYF. The chain is built from TRBV25-1 and TRBJ2-7; 8 bases line up with TRBD1. The CDR3 is 17 residues long. Trimming took 2 bases from V and 5 from J; bases not matched to a gene: 14. The V gene's germline CDR1 is MGHDK and CDR2 SYGVNS.

This clone has just one count. V is TRBV14 and J is TRBJ2-7; a possible D gene is TRBD1 (6 bases). V lost 2 bases and J lost 4, with 15 bases in between. The CDR3 extends over 15 amino acids. From germline, CDR1 is SGHDN and CDR2 FVKESK. DNA of the CDR3: TGTGCCAGCAGCCAACTCCCCGGACAGATGTACGAGCAGTACTTC. Amino acid sequence: CASSQLPGQMYEQYF.

CDR3 region: CASTPRGRDYGYTF. CDR3 DNA: TGTGCCAGCACCCCAAGGGGCAGGGACTATGGCTACACCTTC. This sequence joins TRBV2 and TRBJ1-2; possible D gene TRBD1, 5 bases. The germline gives CDR1 SNHLY, CDR2 FYNNEI. The CDR3 has 14 amino acids. V dropped 7 bases and J dropped 3 bases, with 15 bases sitting between them.

The gene calls are TRBV4-1 and TRBJ1-5; D possibly corresponds to TRBD1 (6 bases). The CDR3 is 19 residues long. V gave up 0 bases and J gave up 2 bases, with 20 bases separating them. Germline V gene lookup returns CDR1 MGHRA and CDR2 YSYEKL. The chain's CDR3 is CASSQDFGGGNKGNQPQHF. In DNA, the CDR3 is TGCGCCAGCAGCCAAGATTTTGGGGGCGGTAACAAAGGCAATCAGCCCCAGCATTTT.

The chain carries TRBV6-5 and TRBJ1-5, with a tentative D call TRBD1 (5 bases). Trimming took 11 bases from V and 3 from J, leaving 11 bases between them. The CDR3 is made up of 12 amino acids. Looked up from germline, CDR1 is MNHEY and CDR2 is SVGAGI. CDR3 coding DNA: TGTGCCGGAAACAGGAACAATCAGCCCCAGCATTTT. Amino acids: CAGNRNNQPQHF.

The chain employs TRBV7-2 and TRBJ2-5; 10 bases fit TRBD1. This CDR3 comprises 16 residues. Per the germline V gene, CDR1 is SGHTA and CDR2 is FQGNSA. Trimming removed 1 base from V and 3 bases from J; junction bases left unmatched: 5. The CDR3 nucleotides are TGTGCCAGCAGCTTAGGAGCCGGGACAGGGGAAGAGACCCAGTACTTC. It translates to CASSLGAGTGEETQYF.

The V gene is TRBV19, the J gene TRBJ2-1, with 7 bases identical to TRBD2. This CDR3 has 10 residues. Germline CDR1 is LNHDA and CDR2 is SQIVND (reference sequence). The V gene end was trimmed by 10 bases and the J gene end by 11 bases; junction bases not matched to a gene: 5. The CDR3 sequence is CATSGLKQFF. CDR3 coding DNA: TGTGCCACTTCGGGACTAAAGCAGTTCTTC. Based on the CDR3 plus reference TRBV19 and TRBJ2-1, the full variable domain is DGGITQSPKYLFRKEGQNVTLSCEQNLNHDAMYWYRQDPGQGLRLIYYSQIVNDFQKGDIAEGYSVSREKKESFPLTVTSAQKNPTAFYLCATSGLKQFFGPGTRLTVL.

This sequence joins TRBV27 and TRBJ1-2, with D possibly TRBD1 on 6 matching bases. The CDR3 length is 14 residues. Germline V gene data show CDR1 as MNHEY and CDR2 as SMNVEV (reference sequence). The V gene lost 5 bases and the J gene lost 4 bases, with 14 bases spanning the gap. CDR3 loop: CASSPLPGVYGYTF. In DNA form, the CDR3 reads TGTGCCAGCAGTCCCCTTCCAGGGGTCTATGGCTACACCTTC.

The genes are TRBV2 and TRBJ2-7, with a tentative D call TRBD1 (6 bases). This CDR3 has 14 amino acids. Between the trimmed V and J ends, which lost 4 bases and 7 bases, there was a span of 17 bases. Germline CDR1 SNHLY, CDR2 FYNNEI. The CDR3 region is CASSAGGRVTEQYF. The DNA for the CDR3 is TGTGCCAGCAGTGCTGGGGGCAGGGTTACTGAGCAGTACTTC.

Here the CDR3 reads CASSDRVVSSPLHF. In DNA form, the CDR3 reads TGTGCCAGCAGTGACAGGGTAGTTAGTTCACCCCTCCACTTT. The gene calls are TRBV6-6 and TRBJ1-6; 7 bases align to TRBD1. The CDR3 spans 14 residues. The germline V gene encodes CDR1 MNHNY and CDR2 SVGAGI (reference sequence). V shed 5 bases and J 9 bases; nucleotides not matched to a gene: 7.

The genes are TRBV14 and TRBJ1-1; maybe TRBD1 (5 bases). This CDR3 contains 13 residues. Germline CDR1 reads SGHDN; CDR2 reads FVKESK. Trimming pared 9 bases from V and 0 bases from J, leaving 11 bases between. Written as DNA, the CDR3 is TGTGCCAGTTCTCGGGGGGTGAACACTGAAGCTTTCTTT. Protein sequence: CASSRGVNTEAFF.

The V gene is TRBV14, the J gene TRBJ1-2; no firm D call. Per the germline V gene, CDR1 is SGHDN and CDR2 is FVKESK. The germline V and J ends were trimmed by 3 bases and 3 bases, with 8 bases remaining between them. This CDR3 has 13 residues. The CDR3 sequence: CASSQSGYYGYTF. In DNA, the CDR3 is TGTGCCAGCAGCCAGTCAGGATACTATGGCTACACCTTC.

This clone was recorded a few times. V usage is TRBV19 and J usage is TRBJ1-3; D is ambiguous. The CDR3 runs 13 residues. Per germline, CDR1 LNHDA and CDR2 SQIVND (reference sequence). Trimming pared 4 bases from V and 2 bases from J, leaving 6 bases between. The CDR3 DNA sequence: TGTGCCAGTAGTAGGCCCCCTGGAAACACCATATATTTT. This gives the protein CASSRPPGNTIYF. Full variable domain (remainder filled in from reference TRBV19 and TRBJ1-3): DGGITQSPKYLFRKEGQNVTLSCEQNLNHDAMYWYRQDPGQGLRLIYYSQIVNDFQKGDIAEGYSVSREKKESFPLTVTSAQKNPTAFYLCASSRPPGNTIYFGEGSWLTVV.

This chain uses TRBV7-6 with TRBJ2-5, with 7 bases aligning to TRBD1. Germline CDR1 SGHVS, CDR2 FNYEAQ. The CDR3 is 15 residues long. V was clipped by 3 bases and J by 2 bases; unmatched bases: 6. DNA for the CDR3: TGTGCCAGCAGCTTCGAGGGGGCCGCTCAAGAGACCCAGTACTTC. This encodes CASSFEGAAQETQYF.

The V gene is TRBV18, the J gene TRBJ2-1; no clear D gene. The germline CDR1 and CDR2 sequences are KGHSH and LQKENI. Deletions cut 3 bases from V and 5 bases from J, with 14 bases between. The CDR3 covers 15 residues. The CDR3 sequence is CASSPSVASNNEQFF. The CDR3 region has the DNA TGTGCCAGCTCACCGTCCGTGGCATCCAACAATGAGCAGTTCTTC.

This clone appeared a single time. The rearrangement links TRBV5-5 to TRBJ1-1; D is ambiguous. With 0 bases removed from V and 0 bases from J, the gap between germline ends came to 6 bases. Per the germline V gene, CDR1 is SGHKS and CDR2 is YYEKEE (reference sequence). The CDR3 is 14 amino acids. The CDR3: CASSLEAMNTEAFF. CDR3 nucleotides: TGTGCCAGCAGCTTGGAAGCCATGAACACTGAAGCTTTCTTT.